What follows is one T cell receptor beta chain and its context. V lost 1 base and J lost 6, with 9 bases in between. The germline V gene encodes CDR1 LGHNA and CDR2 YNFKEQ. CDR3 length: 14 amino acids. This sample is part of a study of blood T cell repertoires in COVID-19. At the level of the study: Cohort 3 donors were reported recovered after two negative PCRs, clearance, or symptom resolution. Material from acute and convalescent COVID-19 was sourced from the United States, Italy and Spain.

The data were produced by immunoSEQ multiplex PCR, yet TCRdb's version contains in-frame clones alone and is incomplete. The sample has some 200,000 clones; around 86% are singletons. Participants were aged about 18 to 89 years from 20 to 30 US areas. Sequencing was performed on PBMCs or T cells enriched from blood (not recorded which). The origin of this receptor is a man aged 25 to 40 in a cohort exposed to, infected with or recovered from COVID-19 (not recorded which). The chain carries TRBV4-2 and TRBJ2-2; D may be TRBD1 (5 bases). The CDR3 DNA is TGTGCCAGCAGCCAAGTGGAAGGGGCCGGGGAGCTGTTTTTT. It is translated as CASSQVEGAGELFF.